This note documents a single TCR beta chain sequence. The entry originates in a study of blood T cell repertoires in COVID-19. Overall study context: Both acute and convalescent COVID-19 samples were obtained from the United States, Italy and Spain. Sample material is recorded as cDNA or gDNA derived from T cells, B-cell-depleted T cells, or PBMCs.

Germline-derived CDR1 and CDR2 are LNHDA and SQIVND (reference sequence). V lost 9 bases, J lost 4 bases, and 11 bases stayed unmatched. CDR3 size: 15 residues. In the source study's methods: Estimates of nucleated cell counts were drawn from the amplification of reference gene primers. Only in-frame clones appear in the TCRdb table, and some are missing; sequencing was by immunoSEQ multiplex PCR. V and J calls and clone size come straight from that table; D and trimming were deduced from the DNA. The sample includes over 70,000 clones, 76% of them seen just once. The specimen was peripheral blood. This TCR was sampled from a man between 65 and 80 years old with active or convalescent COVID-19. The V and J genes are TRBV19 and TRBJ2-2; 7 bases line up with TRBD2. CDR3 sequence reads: CASQKVGGVTGELFF. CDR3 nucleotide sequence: TGTGCCAGCCAAAAAGTTGGGGGGGTCACCGGGGAGCTGTTTTTT.